A single sample gave rise to the 15 T cell receptor beta chains below, sequenced in a study of blood T cell repertoires in COVID-19. Only in-frame clones appear in the TCRdb table, and some are missing; sequencing was by immunoSEQ multiplex PCR. Of under 65,000 clones listed, approximately 88% are singletons. Sequencing used peripheral blood. These receptors all come from a human donor in a cohort sampled during active COVID-19.

This clone appeared a single time. The genes are TRBV6-2 or TRBV6-3 and TRBJ2-3, with a tentative D call TRBD1 (6 bases). V was clipped by 5 bases and J by 3 bases, with 9 bases between them. The CDR3 runs to 13 residues. Germline-derived CDR1 and CDR2 are MNHEY and SVGEGT. The CDR3 sequence is CASSARGTDTQYF. The CDR3 bases are TGTGCCAGCAGTGCAAGGGGGACAGATACGCAGTATTTT.

V gene TRBV3-1 (or the pseudogene TRBV3-2) combines with J gene TRBJ1-1, with D hard to call. Germline values: CDR1 LGHDT, CDR2 YNNKEL (reference sequence). The V end was cut by 1 base, the J end by 3 bases, with 9 bases between. The CDR3 runs 14 residues. The CDR3 DNA is TGTGCCAGCAGCCAAGTTCCGGGGTACACTGAAGCTTTCTTT. It yields the protein CASSQVPGYTEAFF.

This chain connects TRBV7-6 to TRBJ2-1; TRBD2 agrees at 10 bases. Germline V gene sequence: CDR1 SGHVS, CDR2 FNYEAQ. This CDR3 spans 15 amino acids. V trimming: 5 bases; J trimming: 9 bases; junction bases outside the gene matches: 10. The CDR3 bases are TGTGCCAGCAGCGCTCAAAGCGGGGGGGCAGGTGAGCAGTTCTTC. This sequence encodes CASSAQSGGAGEQFF.

The chain's CDR3 is CASRGTGPYGYTF. Written as DNA, the CDR3 is TGTGCCAGCAGAGGGACAGGACCATATGGCTACACCTTC. The V gene is TRBV2, the J gene TRBJ1-2; 8 bases line up with TRBD1. In germline, CDR1 is SNHLY, CDR2 FYNNEI. The CDR3 is made up of 13 amino acids. V shed 6 bases and J 5 bases; nucleotides not matched to a gene: 5.

This chain links TRBV21-1 with TRBJ1-5; the DNA was not compared with TRBD1, the D call given in the table. TRBV21-1 is designated a pseudogene. The CDR3 runs to 19 residues. The CDR3, as DNA: TGTGCCAGCAGCAAAGCTTCAGGGGACATAGAGGCGGGCAATCAGCCCCAGCATTTT. Protein product: CASSKASGDIEAGNQPQHF.

This clone was observed a handful of times. This chain joins TRBV4-2 and TRBJ2-1; possible D gene TRBD2, 6 bases. This CDR3 is built from 15 residues. V was pared by 4 bases and J by 3 bases, with 13 bases between. Germline CDR1 and CDR2: LGHNA and YNFKEQ. This CDR3 reads CASSPLAGLYNEQFF. The CDR3 region has the DNA TGTGCCAGCAGCCCCTTGGCGGGGCTCTACAATGAGCAGTTCTTC.

This chain links TRBV4-1 with TRBJ1-5; D call uncertain. The CDR3 is 14 amino acids. Per germline, CDR1 MGHRA and CDR2 YSYEKL. V dropped 1 base and J dropped 1 base, with 5 bases sitting between them. As DNA, the CDR3 is TGCGCCAGCAGCCAAGCCGGGAGCAATCAGCCCCAGCATTTT. Translating it yields CASSQAGSNQPQHF.

The chain employs TRBV19 and TRBJ2-2; 8 positions agree with TRBD1. Unmatched junction bases numbered 4, after V lost 7 bases and J lost 3 bases. In germline, CDR1 is LNHDA, CDR2 SQIVND (reference sequence). The CDR3 is 14 amino acids. Here the CDR3 DNA reads TGTGCCAGTATGGGGACAGGACACACCGGGGAGCTGTTTTTT. Translation gives CASMGTGHTGELFF.

The V call is TRBV4-1, the J call TRBJ2-7, with 8 bases fitting TRBD2. The CDR3 covers 16 residues. V gave up 0 bases and J gave up 1 base; unmatched junction bases: 5. Germline CDR1 and CDR2: MGHRA and YSYEKL. CDR3 amino acids: CASSQDDGGGSYEQYF. For the CDR3, the DNA is TGCGCCAGCAGCCAAGATGATGGCGGGGGGTCCTACGAGCAGTACTTC.

The rearrangement joins TRBV15 to TRBJ2-6; 8 bases agree with TRBD2. The ends lost 9 bases at V and 4 bases at J; junction bases unmatched: 17. The CDR3 is 18 amino acids. Looked up from germline, CDR1 is LNHNV and CDR2 is YYDKDF (reference sequence). The CDR3 DNA sequence: TGTGCCACGGCTCCTATGGCGGGAGGACCGAGAGGGGCCAACGTCCTGACTTTC. It codes for CATAPMAGGPRGANVLTF.

This sequence joins TRBV27 and TRBJ2-1, with 13 bases identical to TRBD2. The CDR3 spans 17 residues. Germline CDR1 is MNHEY and CDR2 is SMNVEV (reference sequence). Germline trimming cut 4 bases from V and 7 bases from J; bases unmatched to any gene: 10. CDR3 residues: CASSSTTLAGGVNEQFF. The CDR3 nucleotides are TGTGCCAGCAGTTCAACCACACTAGCGGGGGGGGTGAATGAGCAGTTCTTC.

The chain employs TRBV10-3 and TRBJ2-7; D not resolved. The CDR3 has 14 amino acids. V shed 6 bases and J shed 2 bases, with 14 bases lying between them. Germline assignment: CDR1 ENHRY and CDR2 SYGVKD. CDR3 sequence: CAIRTGSGTYEQYF. CDR3 DNA: TGTGCCATCAGAACCGGGTCTGGCACCTACGAGCAGTACTTC.

The chain employs TRBV27 and TRBJ2-7, with 7 bases identical to TRBD1. The CDR3 is 14 amino acids. Germline V gene lookup returns CDR1 MNHEY and CDR2 SMNVEV (reference sequence). The junction had 7 bases not matched to a gene; V was cut back by 5 bases and J by 3 bases. The CDR3 DNA is TGTGCCAGCAGTGCCGACAGGGCCTACTACGAGCAGTACTTC. Protein: CASSADRAYYEQYF.

The chain employs TRBV7-8 and TRBJ2-5; a possible D gene is TRBD2 (5 bases). The ends were cut back, 7 bases at V and 5 bases at J, with 17 bases in the middle. The CDR3 length is 14 residues. Germline CDR1 SGHVS, CDR2 FQNEAQ. CDR3 DNA sequence: TGTGCCAGCATTTTCAACGGGGTCAGGGAGACCCAGTACTTC. The encoded protein is CASIFNGVRETQYF.

The gene calls are TRBV2 and TRBJ1-4; 8 bases align to TRBD1. The V and J ends lost 6 bases and 7 bases, in that order; junction bases with no gene match: 7. Germline V lookup: CDR1 SNHLY, CDR2 FYNNEI. The CDR3 runs to 14 residues. The CDR3 region has the DNA TGTGCCAGCAGGACGGGACAGGCGGGTGAAAAACTGTTTTTT. Amino acid sequence: CASRTGQAGEKLFF. The entire variable domain, with the rest obtained from reference TRBV2 and TRBJ1-4, is as follows: EPEVTQTPSHQVTQMGQEVILRCVPISNHLYFYWYRQILGQKVEFLVSFYNNEISEKSEIFDDQFSVERPDGSNFTLKIRSTKLEDSAMYFCASRTGQAGEKLFFGSGTQLSVL.